This T cell receptor (beta chain) came from a study of T cell responses to AZD1222 COVID-19 vaccine. The CDR3 is made up of 14 amino acids. The germline gives CDR1 SGHVS, CDR2 FQNEAQ. V shed 1 base and J shed 2 bases, with 8 bases lying between them. Whole-study findings and limits: Distributed over spike, vaccine-associated CD4 TCRs predominated at 160-218 and 743-854. Targets within unmutated variant regions were reportedly found for nearly half of spike-specific TCRs. It was only 6 or 7 AZD1222 recipients who were seropositive at baseline.

Generated by immunoSEQ multiplex PCR, the TCRdb table keeps only in-frame clones and is missing some. In the table there are some 120,000 clones, roughly nine tenths of which are singletons. A remark on this clone: Its antigen is as yet unknown.

The source material was peripheral blood, sampled 28 days after the second AZD1222 dose. This rearrangement joins TRBV7-8 to TRBJ2-5; D gene ambiguous. This receptor was taken from an adult who received the AZD1222 COVID-19 vaccine. For the CDR3, the DNA is TGTGCCAGCAGCTTAGGGACCGCTCAAGAGACCCAGTACTTC. It is translated as CASSLGTAQETQYF. Full variable domain (missing parts from reference TRBV7-8 and TRBJ2-5): GAGVSQSPRYKVAKRGQDVALRCDPISGHVSLFWYQQALGQGPEFLTYFQNEAQLDKSGLPSDRFFAERPEGSVSTLKIQRTQQEDSAVYLCASSLGTAQETQYFGPGTRLLVL.